These 30 T cell receptor beta chains were all obtained from the same sample, sequenced in a study of Ad26.COV2.S vaccination and SARS-CoV-2 variants. Produced via immunoSEQ multiplex PCR; TCRdb's table is partial and in-frame only. The sample lists about 440,000 clones, approximately 88% occurring once. As to treatment: some 19 received Ad26.COV2.S at low or high dose, single or two shots; 5 received placebo; per-sample allocation not given. The investigators took samples on day 63 after the first vaccine or placebo injection. Specimen: peripheral blood, collected in a trial of Ad26.COV2.S vaccine versus placebo. These receptors came from a person between 18 and 60 years old who received the Ad26.COV2.S COVID-19 vaccine or a placebo.

The chain recombines TRBV10-3 with TRBJ1-1; D is uncertain. The V and J ends lost 5 bases and 2 bases respectively, with 6 bases between them. This CDR3 is 12 amino acids long. The germline gives CDR1 ENHRY, CDR2 SYGVKD. The CDR3: CAISRENTEAFF. The CDR3 DNA reads as TGTGCCATCAGTAGGGAAAACACTGAAGCTTTCTTT.

This rearrangement joins TRBV28 to TRBJ2-7; 10 bases are a match to TRBD2. The V and J ends lost 6 bases and 3 bases, in that order; junction bases with no gene match: 8. Germline V gives CDR1 MDHEN, CDR2 SYDVKM. The CDR3 is 15 amino acids. DNA for the CDR3: TGTGCCAGCAGCCGAGCGGGAGGGAACTACTACGAGCAGTACTTC. As protein: CASSRAGGNYYEQYF.

The V call is TRBV10-3, the J call TRBJ2-1, with TRBD2 matching over 10 bases. CDR1 is ENHRY, CDR2 SYGVKD, per germline. This CDR3 comprises 15 residues. The V gene end was trimmed by 3 bases and the J gene end by 4 bases; junction bases not matched to a gene: 3. CDR3 coding DNA: TGTGCCATCAGTGAACTAGCGGGATTTTACAATGAGCAGTTCTTC. Encoded protein: CAISELAGFYNEQFF.

The chain couples TRBV10-3 to TRBJ2-7; 8 nucleotides line up with TRBD1. With 6 bases clipped from V and 6 bases from J, the junction kept 10 bases outside the gene matches. Germline V gene sequence: CDR1 ENHRY, CDR2 SYGVKD. The CDR3 is 14 residues long. DNA for the CDR3: TGTGCCATCAGCGACACAGGGGGAGTTGGCGAGCAGTACTTC. This gives the protein CAISDTGGVGEQYF.

The CDR3 loop reads CASSYLGGKHYGYTF. The CDR3 bases are TGTGCCAGCAGTTACCTAGGGGGGAAACACTATGGCTACACCTTC. The chain is built from TRBV28 and TRBJ1-2; tentatively, D is TRBD1 (6 bases). CDR1 MDHEN and CDR2 SYDVKM come from the germline V gene. V lost 4 bases and J lost 3, with 15 bases in between. The CDR3 runs to 15 residues.

This clone has only one observation. The rearrangement links TRBV7-8 to TRBJ2-5, with 9 bases identical to TRBD1. The CDR3 loop spans 14 amino acids. The germline CDR1 and CDR2 sequences are SGHVS and FQNEAQ. Trimming at V came to 5 bases and at J to 5 bases, leaving 6 bases not matched to a gene. The CDR3 sequence: CASSATGGWETQYF. The DNA of the CDR3 is TGTGCCAGCAGCGCAACAGGGGGCTGGGAGACCCAGTACTTC.

This sequence joins TRBV28 and TRBJ1-3; D uncertain. V was clipped by 5 bases and J by 5 bases, with 4 bases between them. The CDR3 sequence is 11 residues long. Germline CDR1 and CDR2: MDHEN and SYDVKM. The CDR3 nucleotides are TGTGCCAGCAGTCACAGAAACACCATATATTTT. Protein sequence: CASSHRNTIYF.

V usage is TRBV27 and J usage is TRBJ2-7; D possibly uses TRBD1 or TRBD2 (5 bases each). The CDR3 sequence is 16 residues long. Germline CDR1 and CDR2: MNHEY and SMNVEV (reference sequence). The V end lost 6 bases, the J end lost 4 bases, and 22 bases lay between the germline ends. CDR3 residues: CASRSQAGTYNYEQYF. The CDR3 nucleotides are TGTGCCAGCAGGTCCCAAGCCGGGACCTACAATTACGAGCAGTACTTC.

This chain uses TRBV5-1 with TRBJ1-1, with unresolved D. The CDR3 is made up of 13 amino acids. Germline V gene sequence: CDR1 SGHRS, CDR2 YFSETQ. V gave up 0 bases and J gave up 11 bases, with 14 bases separating them. CDR3 sequence reads: CASSLGYREEAFF. The CDR3 DNA sequence: TGCGCCAGCAGCTTGGGATACAGAGAGGAGGCTTTCTTT.

The genes are TRBV14 and TRBJ2-6; D ambiguous. The CDR3 loop spans 15 amino acids. Trimming left V 4 bases short and J 2 bases short, with 9 bases between. Germline V gene sequence: CDR1 SGHDN, CDR2 FVKESK. CDR3 DNA sequence: TGTGCCAGCAGCCCCGTACGCGCTGGGGCCAACGTCCTGACTTTC. Residues: CASSPVRAGANVLTF.

This chain uses TRBV6-2 or TRBV6-3 with TRBJ2-1, with D perhaps TRBD2 (6 bases). This CDR3 has 14 amino acids. V was clipped by 3 bases and J by 9 bases, with 15 bases between them. Germline loops: CDR1 MNHEY, CDR2 SVGEGT. Here the CDR3 DNA reads TGTGCCAGCAGTTATTGGGGGGAAGTTCCTGAGCAGTTCTTC. Translating it yields CASSYWGEVPEQFF.

The chain uses TRBV4-2 and TRBJ2-3; the D gene is possibly TRBD2 (6 bases). The length of the CDR3 is 16 residues. In germline, CDR1 is LGHNA, CDR2 YNFKEQ. V was clipped by 0 bases and J by 3 bases, with 13 bases between them. Written as DNA, the CDR3 is TGTGCCAGCAGCCAAGATCACGGGGCGGGGACAGATACGCAGTATTTT. It is translated as CASSQDHGAGTDTQYF.

This chain joins TRBV7-2 and TRBJ1-5; D may be TRBD1 (5 bases). Deletions cut 5 bases from V and 2 bases from J, with 13 bases between. This CDR3 spans 15 amino acids. Germline V lookup: CDR1 SGHTA, CDR2 FQGNSA. This CDR3 is CASSQGAKGNQPQHF. The CDR3 coding sequence is TGTGCCAGCAGCCAAGGGGCAAAAGGCAATCAGCCCCAGCATTTT.

J is TRBJ2-7 and V is TRBV7-8; D gene uncertain. V was cut by 2 bases and J by 5 bases, with 10 bases left in between. This CDR3 comprises 13 residues. CDR1 SGHVS and CDR2 FQNEAQ come from the germline V gene. The CDR3: CASSLPDQDEQYF. CDR3 nucleotides: TGTGCCAGCAGCTTACCAGACCAAGACGAGCAGTACTTC.

The chain couples TRBV2 to TRBJ1-1, with 9 bases fitting TRBD1. The ends lost 5 bases at V and 4 bases at J; junction bases unmatched: 8. The CDR3 loop spans 15 amino acids. CDR1 is SNHLY, CDR2 FYNNEI, per germline. The CDR3 DNA sequence: TGTGCCAGCAGTTTAAAAAGACAGGGGGGCACTGAAGCTTTCTTT. It codes for CASSLKRQGGTEAFF.

As regards this clone: Other nucleotide sequences in the sample specify the same CDR3. The chain's CDR3 is CASSPDGNQPQHF. The CDR3 coding sequence is TGCGCCAGCAGCCCTGACGGAAATCAGCCCCAGCATTTT. The V call is TRBV5-1, the J call TRBJ1-5; D remains ambiguous. Germline V lookup: CDR1 SGHRS, CDR2 YFSETQ. The CDR3 contains 13 residues. V was trimmed by 4 bases and J by 4 bases, leaving 9 bases between them.

The chain combines TRBV15 with TRBJ1-2; 8 nucleotides match TRBD1. CDR1 LNHNV and CDR2 YYDKDF come from the germline V gene (reference sequence). V was pared by 5 bases and J by 7 bases, with 6 bases of the junction left unmatched. The CDR3 contains 13 residues. The CDR3 DNA is TGTGCCACCAGCTCCAGGGGGCCCGGTGGCTACACCTTC. This sequence encodes CATSSRGPGGYTF.

The chain has TRBV3-1 (or the pseudogene TRBV3-2) and TRBJ2-3; D is possibly TRBD2 (5 bases). CDR3 length: 17 residues. The germline V gene has CDR1 LGHDT and CDR2 YNNKEL (reference sequence). Deletions cut 0 bases from V and 0 bases from J, with 13 bases between. DNA for the CDR3: TGTGCCAGCAGCCAAGATTCGAAGAGCGGTAGCACAGATACGCAGTATTTT. As protein: CASSQDSKSGSTDTQYF.

This chain links TRBV19 with TRBJ1-5; D ambiguous. The ends were cut back, 3 bases at V and 2 bases at J, with 8 bases in the middle. CDR3 length: 14 residues. Germline lookup yields CDR1 LNHDA and CDR2 SQIVND (reference sequence). The CDR3 spells CASSIGVGNQPQHF. CDR3 nucleotide sequence: TGTGCCAGTAGTATTGGGGTCGGCAATCAGCCCCAGCATTTT. Based on the CDR3 plus reference TRBV19 and TRBJ1-5, the full variable domain is DGGITQSPKYLFRKEGQNVTLSCEQNLNHDAMYWYRQDPGQGLRLIYYSQIVNDFQKGDIAEGYSVSREKKESFPLTVTSAQKNPTAFYLCASSIGVGNQPQHFGDGTRLSIL.

This clone was detected a few times. V is TRBV30 and J is TRBJ2-7; TRBD2 is a possible D gene (6 bases). From germline, CDR1 is GTSNPN and CDR2 SVGIG (reference sequence). Between the trimmed V and J ends, which lost 1 base and 4 bases, there was a span of 17 bases. This CDR3 has 15 residues. The CDR3: CAWSAQRGGKYEQYF. The CDR3 bases are TGTGCCTGGAGTGCCCAGAGGGGCGGGAAGTACGAGCAGTACTTC.

This clone appeared a few times. The V and J genes are TRBV30 and TRBJ1-2; tentatively, D is TRBD1 (5 bases). The germline CDR1 and CDR2 sequences are GTSNPN and SVGIG (reference sequence). The length of the CDR3 is 14 residues. Trimming shortened V by 2 bases and J by 5 bases, and 15 bases separated the two germline ends. CDR3 sequence reads: CAWSLPGRIYGYTF. In DNA, the CDR3 is TGTGCCTGGAGTTTACCGGGACGGATATATGGCTACACCTTC.

In this sample, this clone turned up once. This chain uses TRBV19 with TRBJ2-1, with 7 bases fitting TRBD2. Trimming removed 6 bases from V and 5 bases from J; junction bases left unmatched: 16. Germline loops: CDR1 LNHDA, CDR2 SQIVND (reference sequence). The length of the CDR3 is 17 residues. CDR3 bases: TGTGCCAGTAGCCGCACAGGTGCGGGAGCGTTGGACAATGAGCAGTTCTTC. It specifies CASSRTGAGALDNEQFF.

V usage is TRBV19 and J usage is TRBJ2-1; 11 nucleotides agree with TRBD1. This CDR3 comprises 16 residues. Germline CDR1 reads LNHDA; CDR2 reads SQIVND (reference sequence). J lost 0 bases, V lost 4 bases, and 2 bases had no gene match. This CDR3 reads CASSRGTGGSYNEQFF. CDR3 DNA: TGTGCCAGTAGTAGGGGGACAGGGGGCTCCTACAATGAGCAGTTCTTC.

The chain is built from TRBV7-2 and TRBJ1-2; 7 bases are shared with TRBD1. This CDR3 region has 14 residues. V dropped 5 bases and J dropped 5; count of bases not matched to a gene: 8. Per germline, CDR1 SGHTA and CDR2 FQGNSA. CDR3 nucleotide sequence: TGTGCCAGCAGCGTCGGGCCACAGGGGTATGGCTACACCTTC. This sequence encodes CASSVGPQGYGYTF.

V is TRBV3-1 (or the pseudogene TRBV3-2) and J is TRBJ2-7; 9 bases line up with TRBD2. This CDR3 is built from 18 residues. V trimming: 2 bases; J trimming: 4 bases; junction bases outside the gene matches: 15. In germline, CDR1 is LGHDT, CDR2 YNNKEL (reference sequence). This CDR3 reads CASSQTDIAGTSFYEQYF. DNA of the CDR3: TGTGCCAGCAGCCAAACAGATATAGCCGGGACTAGCTTTTACGAGCAGTACTTC.

J is TRBJ1-3 and V is TRBV7-9; a possible D gene is TRBD1 (6 bases). This CDR3 region has 14 residues. V lost 5 bases and J 4 bases, leaving 12 bases between the germline ends. Germline values: CDR1 SEHNR, CDR2 FQNEAQ (reference sequence). The CDR3: CASSPGAIGNTIYF. The CDR3 nucleotides read TGTGCCAGCAGCCCAGGGGCGATAGGAAACACCATATATTTT.

This clone came up once. The V gene is TRBV25-1, the J gene TRBJ2-5; no clear D. Trimming cost V 10 bases and J 5 bases, with 8 bases left between them. Germline CDR1 and CDR2: MGHDK and SYGVNS. The CDR3 is 10 residues long. CDR3 in amino acids: CATELETQYF. CDR3 bases: TGTGCCACTGAACTGGAGACCCAGTACTTC.

The chain has TRBV19 and TRBJ1-2, with TRBD1 matching 8 bases. Per germline, CDR1 LNHDA and CDR2 SQIVND (reference sequence). With V trimmed by 5 bases and J by 7 bases, 12 bases remained unmatched. This CDR3 is 15 amino acids long. The CDR3 nucleotides are TGTGCCAGTAGTTTCGGACAGGGAGGTAAAACTGGCTACACCTTC. It encodes CASSFGQGGKTGYTF.

This clone was counted a single time. V gene TRBV7-8 combines with J gene TRBJ1-3; D ambiguous. The germline gives CDR1 SGHVS, CDR2 FQNEAQ. Trimming removed 2 bases at V and 0 bases at J, with 8 bases between. This CDR3 contains 15 residues. The CDR3 reads CASSLSQSSGNTIYF. CDR3 nucleotide sequence: TGTGCCAGCAGCTTATCGCAGAGCTCTGGAAACACCATATATTTT. Supplemented by reference TRBV7-8 and TRBJ1-3, the full variable domain reads GAGVSQSPRYKVAKRGQDVALRCDPISGHVSLFWYQQALGQGPEFLTYFQNEAQLDKSGLPSDRFFAERPEGSVSTLKIQRTQQEDSAVYLCASSLSQSSGNTIYFGEGSWLTVV.

The rearrangement uses TRBV6-2 or TRBV6-3 and TRBJ2-3; 7 bases are a match to TRBD2. Germline V CDR1 and CDR2: MNHEY, SVGEGT. The junction had 5 bases not matched to a gene; V was cut back by 2 bases and J by 3 bases. The CDR3 totals 15 residues. The CDR3 is CASSYPRGVTDTQYF. In DNA form, the CDR3 reads TGTGCCAGCAGTTACCCTCGGGGGGTAACAGATACGCAGTATTTT.